Following are 15 T cell receptor beta chains from one sample sequenced in a study of cytomegalovirus exposure and HLA in healthy donors. PCR amplification relied on 60 Vbeta primers (plus 13 Jbeta primers). Produced via immunoSEQ multiplex PCR; TCRdb's table is partial and in-frame only. The profile shows about 78,000 clones, 55% to 85% of them singletons. Sequencing was performed on PBMCs. The receptors come from a woman in her thirties or forties in good health and CMV-seropositive.

The chain has TRBV11-2 and TRBJ2-7, with D tentatively TRBD2 (7 bases). Germline loops: CDR1 SGHAT, CDR2 FQNNGV. The CDR3 is 16 residues long. V was clipped by 3 bases and J by 0 bases, with 15 bases between them. The CDR3, as DNA: TGTGCCAGCAGCTTGGGGGGGGCTGCAACCTCCTACGAGCAGTACTTC. It encodes CASSLGGAATSYEQYF.

The sample holds a few counts of this clone. This chain joins TRBV2 and TRBJ2-3, with D possibly matching TRBD1 (5 bases). Germline V lookup: CDR1 SNHLY, CDR2 FYNNEI. This CDR3 contains 12 residues. V dropped 6 bases and J dropped 9 bases, with 13 bases sitting between them. The CDR3 DNA reads TGTGCCAGCAGCCAGGGATTAGGAACGCAGTATTTT. Protein product: CASSQGLGTQYF. Combining the CDR3 with reference TRBV2 and TRBJ2-3 gives the whole variable domain EPEVTQTPSHQVTQMGQEVILRCVPISNHLYFYWYRQILGQKVEFLVSFYNNEISEKSEIFDDQFSVERPDGSNFTLKIRSTKLEDSAMYFCASSQGLGTQYFGPGTRLTVL.

This clone was counted only a few times. The chain has TRBV25-1 and TRBJ1-1; 8 bases are a match to TRBD1. Unmatched junction bases numbered 7, after V lost 0 bases and J lost 7 bases. This CDR3 is 15 amino acids long. CDR1 MGHDK and CDR2 SYGVNS come from the germline V gene. Written as DNA, the CDR3 is TGTGCCAGCAGTGAATACCGATTGACAGGGGATGAAGCTTTCTTT. As protein: CASSEYRLTGDEAFF.

This rearrangement joins TRBV5-4 to TRBJ2-7; tentative D call: TRBD1 (5 bases). Germline V lookup: CDR1 SGHNT, CDR2 YYREEE (reference sequence). Trimming took 0 bases from V and 2 from J, leaving 6 bases between them. The CDR3 sequence is 13 residues long. The CDR3 DNA reads as TGTGCCAGCAGCTTGGGCAGGGCCTACGAGCAGTACTTC. It is translated as CASSLGRAYEQYF.

The CDR3 DNA follows: TGTGCCAGCAGCTTATTTACAGGGTTTACTGAAGCTTTCTTT. This translates into CASSLFTGFTEAFF. V is TRBV5-6 and J is TRBJ1-1, with a weak D call TRBD1 (6 bases). This CDR3 spans 14 amino acids. V was shortened by 2 bases and J by 5 bases, with 13 bases between the two germline ends. Germline CDR1 is SGHDT and CDR2 is YYEEEE.

The chain combines TRBV4-1 with TRBJ1-3; TRBD1 is a possible D gene (5 bases). The CDR3 runs 16 residues. CDR1 is MGHRA and CDR2 is YSYEKL in the germline V gene. Trimming shortened V by 1 base and J by 0 bases, and 10 bases separated the two germline ends. This CDR3 is CASSQGDFGSGNTIYF. The CDR3 nucleotides are TGCGCCAGCAGCCAAGGGGACTTCGGCTCTGGAAACACCATATATTTT.

This chain uses TRBV11-2 with TRBJ1-3; the match to TRBD1 covers 8 bases. The ends lost 1 base at V and 8 bases at J; junction bases unmatched: 7. This CDR3 comprises 15 residues. Looked up from germline, CDR1 is SGHAT and CDR2 is FQNNGV. The CDR3 DNA follows: TGTGCCAGCAGCTTAGGTGCAGGGGGCCAATACACCATATATTTT. Its protein product is CASSLGAGGQYTIYF.

The chain carries TRBV5-1 and TRBJ1-1; D unclear. Looked up from germline, CDR1 is SGHRS and CDR2 is YFSETQ. The CDR3 is 14 amino acids. V was clipped by 0 bases and J by 0 bases, with 6 bases between them. This CDR3 is CASSLGELNTEAFF. In DNA form, the CDR3 reads TGCGCCAGCAGCTTGGGGGAGTTGAACACTGAAGCTTTCTTT.

CDR3 residues: CASSQDPGGAYGYTF. The CDR3 DNA is TGCGCCAGCAGCCAAGATCCCGGGGGGGCCTATGGCTACACCTTC. This sequence joins TRBV4-3 and TRBJ1-2, with D perhaps matching TRBD1 (6 bases). V shed 0 bases and J shed 4 bases, with 12 bases lying between them. The germline V gene encodes CDR1 LGHNA and CDR2 YSLEER. The CDR3 runs to 15 residues.

This clone was recorded a few times. V is TRBV5-4 and J is TRBJ2-1, with TRBD2 identical over 9 bases. The CDR3 has 14 amino acids. Germline CDR1 and CDR2: SGHNT and YYREEE (reference sequence). V lost 6 bases, J lost 5 bases, and 6 bases stayed unmatched. DNA for the CDR3: TGTGCCAGCACTTGGTCTAGCGGGAACAATGAGCAGTTCTTC. Translated: CASTWSSGNNEQFF.

This clone was counted a few times. The chain has TRBV18 and TRBJ1-1; maybe TRBD1 (5 bases). Looked up from germline, CDR1 is KGHSH and CDR2 is LQKENI. Trimming removed 5 bases at V and 0 bases at J, with 13 bases between. The CDR3 contains 15 residues. The CDR3 region is CASSSLRVVNTEAFF. CDR3 DNA: TGTGCCAGCTCATCCCTCAGGGTAGTGAACACTGAAGCTTTCTTT.

The genes are TRBV30 and TRBJ2-7, with 12 bases lining up with TRBD1. V shed 3 bases and J 6 bases; nucleotides not matched to a gene: 15. Germline loops: CDR1 GTSNPN, CDR2 SVGIG (reference sequence). The CDR3 length is 17 residues. The CDR3 DNA sequence: TGTGCCTGGAGCGCACGCCGGGACAGGGGGCGACCCCTCGAGCAGTACTTC. Amino acids: CAWSARRDRGRPLEQYF.

The genes are TRBV30 and TRBJ1-4; tentatively, D is TRBD1 (6 bases). Germline CDR1 and CDR2: GTSNPN and SVGIG (reference sequence). This CDR3 has 13 residues. The V gene lost 2 bases and the J gene lost 6 bases, with 10 bases spanning the gap. For the CDR3, the DNA is TGTGCCTGGAGTAGGGGGTTCGATGAAAAACTGTTTTTT. Translating gives CAWSRGFDEKLFF.

V and J are TRBV7-8 and TRBJ2-3; 10 positions agree with TRBD1. CDR3 length equals 16 residues. The J segment lost 4 bases and the V segment lost 6 bases, leaving 10 bases of the junction unmatched. CDR1 and CDR2 from the germline V gene are SGHVS and FQNEAQ. The CDR3 region is CASRRDRGIPPDTQYF. Here the CDR3 DNA reads TGTGCCAGCAGACGGGACAGGGGTATTCCCCCAGATACGCAGTATTTT.

The chain recombines TRBV19 with TRBJ2-2; D is possibly TRBD2 (6 bases). Trimming took off 10 bases at V and 1 base at J, with 13 bases between the two ends. The CDR3 totals 14 residues. Looked up from germline, CDR1 is LNHDA and CDR2 is SQIVND (reference sequence). The DNA for the CDR3 is TGTGCCACCTCGACTAGGGGGAACACCGGGGAGCTGTTTTTT. Protein sequence: CATSTRGNTGELFF.